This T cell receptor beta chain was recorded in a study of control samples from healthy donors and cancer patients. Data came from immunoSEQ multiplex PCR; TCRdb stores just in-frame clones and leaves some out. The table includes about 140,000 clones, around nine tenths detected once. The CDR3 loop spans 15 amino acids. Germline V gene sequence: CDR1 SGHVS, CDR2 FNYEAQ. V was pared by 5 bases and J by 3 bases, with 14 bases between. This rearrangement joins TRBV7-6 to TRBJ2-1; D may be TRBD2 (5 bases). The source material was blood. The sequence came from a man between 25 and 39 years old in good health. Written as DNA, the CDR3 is TGTGCCAGCAGCCCCTTAAGCGGTAGCTACAATGAGCAGTTCTTC. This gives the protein CASSPLSGSYNEQFF.